The T cell receptor (beta chain) described here comes from a study of T cell changes during pregnancy in multiple sclerosis. Germline V gene lookup returns CDR1 MNHEY and CDR2 SMNVEV (reference sequence). The CDR3 spans 14 residues. The germline V and J ends were trimmed by 2 bases and 4 bases, with 11 bases remaining between them. Profiled with immunoSEQ multiplex PCR; TCRdb holds only in-frame clones, not every one. The sample includes roughly 99,000 clones, under 95% of them seen just once. Sample: peripheral blood, taken in the third trimester of pregnancy. The chain is built from TRBV27 and TRBJ1-1; unclear D gene. The sequence was obtained from a female donor in good health, enrolled as a control in a pregnancy study. This CDR3 is CASSLGAGTTEAFF. CDR3 DNA sequence: TGTGCCAGCAGTTTAGGCGCAGGAACCACTGAAGCTTTCTTT.